These T cell receptor beta chains were read from a single sample in a study of CD8+ T cells in alopecia areata. The protocol was immunoSEQ multiplex PCR, while the TCRdb copy is restricted to in-frame clones and leaves out a portion. Of 200,000 to 250,000 clones in the sample, 50% to 60% were seen once. The sequencing here drew on CD4+ T cells sorted from blood, taken at week 0. These receptor sequences come from a human donor with alopecia areata. CDR3s include the opening cysteine and the closing phenylalanine or tryptophan. D genes are given only for firm matches. Clone size is shown for a subset of rows, as once, few, many or a class of expanded clone.

d_call,j_call,cdr3_length,v_call,clone_size,cdr3_nt,cdr3_aa
.,TRBJ2-5,13,TRBV9,.,TGTGCCAGCAGCGGAGGGGTTGGGGAGACCCAGTACTTC,CASSGGVGETQYF
.,TRBJ1-4,14,TRBV7-8,few,TGTGCCAGCACCCGTGGGGGTGTAGGTGAAAAACTGTTTTTT,CASTRGGVGEKLFF
.,TRBJ1-2,16,TRBV6-6,few,TGTGCCAGCAGTTACCCCCCTGTTGTCCGGATTTTAGGCTACACCTTC,CASSYPPVVRILGYTF
.,TRBJ2-1,15,TRBV7-9,.,TGTGCCAGCAGCTTCGGTCAGGCGGGCGTGTATGAGCAGTTCTTC,CASSFGQAGVYEQFF
.,TRBJ2-6,20,TRBV27,once,TGTGCCAGCAGTCACAGGGCTTTAAACACGTGGGCCCCTGGGGCCAACGTCCTGACTTTC,CASSHRALNTWAPGANVLTF
TRBD2,TRBJ2-1,15,TRBV5-1,.,TGCGCCAGCAGCCGCACGACTAGCGGGAGAGGTGAGCAGTTCTTC,CASSRTTSGRGEQFF
.,TRBJ1-1,14,TRBV2,few,TGTGCCAGCAGTGAAGCCTTCGGGGGCACTGAAGCTTTCTTT,CASSEAFGGTEAFF
TRBD2,TRBJ2-1,14,TRBV30,.,TGTGCCTGGAGTGGAGCGGGAGCGCGCAATGAGCAGTTCTTC,CAWSGAGARNEQFF
.,TRBJ2-7,13,TRBV30,.,TGTGCCTGGAGTGGGGGATACTCCTACGAGCAGTACTTC,CAWSGGYSYEQYF
TRBD1,TRBJ2-7,12,TRBV29-1,.,TGCAGCGTGGGACAGGGGTCCTACGAGCAGTACTTC,CSVGQGSYEQYF
.,TRBJ1-5,15,TRBV30,once,TGTGCCTGGAGTGTTGGGGTCTATAGCAATCAGCCCCAGCATTTT,CAWSVGVYSNQPQHF
TRBD2,TRBJ2-3,19,TRBV5-1,.,TGCGCCAGCAGCTTACGTCCTAGCGGGCCTTACACTAGCACAGATACGCAGTATTTT,CASSLRPSGPYTSTDTQYF